This T cell receptor beta chain stems from a study of breast tumors, draining lymph nodes, adjacent tissues (dated by TCRdb to the mid-2010s). General notes on the study: Breast cancer patients provided tumor, adjacent nontumor tissue and axillary lymph nodes, and the study compared the TCR beta repertoires across these three sources. In human breast cancer, the study set out to evaluate how tumor, surrounding tissue and draining lymph node repertoires relate to one another and whether T cells may move between these sites. What the research found in general, with its limitations: The data were judged consistent with most tumor T cells deriving from the lymph node and then expanding within tumor tissue. Tumor and nontumor tissue repertoires were found to be significantly more similar in luminal-like than in basal-like breast cancer. Tumors showed preferential V and J gene usage, and their T-cell repertoire diversity fell below that of lymph nodes yet above that of nontumor tissue. The study presented the conclusion that tumor T cells originate in lymph nodes as consistent with a hypothesis, not as something directly demonstrated.

Reads for this sample came from an Illumina HiSeq 2000. Multiplex PCR amplification was used to build the TCR beta chain libraries. High-throughput sequencing was used to analyze the amplified TCR beta chain products. TCRdb trimmed public reads at Q25 via fastp, called clones via MiXCR and kept in-frame beta chains. Records with the same CDR3 protein are collapsed into one entry carrying the most frequent genes and DNA. The sample profile shows 20,000 or so distinct CDR3 sequences; about 61% of them were found once. The ten largest clones take up about 19% of the sample. CDR1 DFQATT and CDR2 SNEGSKA were looked up in the germline V gene (reference sequence). The CDR3, cysteine through phenylalanine, is 14 amino acids long. The CDR3 DNA has 42 bases and is translated from base 1. Trimming costs V 3 bases and J 2 bases, and their ends lie 14 bases apart. Comments on this clonotype: Its target antigen remains unknown. Base quality data are lacking; no much larger clone is found one base away.

Adjacent samples were composed of nontumor breast tissue surrounding the tumor. Sequenced sample: tumor-adjacent breast tissue. The TCR sequence derives from a female donor with breast cancer. Some clones in this sample may be carry-over from other donors' samples. The V gene is TRBV20-1 and the J gene is TRBJ2-7; matching of 6 bases hints at TRBD2 as the D gene. The sequence in DNA is TGCAGTGCTAGGAGTGCGGGGCAAGCCTACGAGCAGTACTTC. Protein translation: CSARSAGQAYEQYF.